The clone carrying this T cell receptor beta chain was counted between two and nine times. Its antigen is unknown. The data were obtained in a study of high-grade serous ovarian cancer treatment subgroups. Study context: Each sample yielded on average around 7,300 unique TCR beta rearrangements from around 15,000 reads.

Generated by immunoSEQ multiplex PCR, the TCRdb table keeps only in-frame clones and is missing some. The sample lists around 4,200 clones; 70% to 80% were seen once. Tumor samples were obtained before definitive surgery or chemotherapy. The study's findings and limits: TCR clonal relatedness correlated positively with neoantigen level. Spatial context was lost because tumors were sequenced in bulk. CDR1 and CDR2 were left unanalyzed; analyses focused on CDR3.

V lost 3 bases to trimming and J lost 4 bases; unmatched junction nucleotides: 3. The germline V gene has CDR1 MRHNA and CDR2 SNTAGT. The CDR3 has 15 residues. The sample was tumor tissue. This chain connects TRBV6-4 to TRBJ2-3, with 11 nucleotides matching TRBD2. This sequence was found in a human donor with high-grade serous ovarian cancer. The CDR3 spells CASSEGTSGPDTQYF. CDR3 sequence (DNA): TGTGCCAGCAGTGAGGGGACTAGCGGCCCAGATACGCAGTATTTT.